Sequencing of this T cell receptor beta chain was carried out in a study of blood T cell repertoires in COVID-19. Study overall: T cells, B-cell-depleted T cells, or PBMCs supplied cDNA or gDNA.

Germline lookup yields CDR1 DFQATT and CDR2 SNEGSKA (reference sequence). The CDR3 length is 11 residues. As originally analysed: Using reference gene primer amplification, nucleated cell counts were estimated. Assay: immunoSEQ multiplex PCR; the TCRdb copy retains only in-frame clones and omits some. V and J calls and clone size are as listed in that table; D and trimming were resolved from the DNA. Of 130,000 to 150,000 clones in the sample, approximately 80% were seen once. This receptor was taken from a man in his sixties with active or convalescent COVID-19. V and J are TRBV20-1 and TRBJ1-5; D unclear. Input material: peripheral blood. For the CDR3, the DNA is TGCAGCGCCCAGGTAAATCAGCCCCAGCATTTT. Residues: CSAQVNQPQHF.